The 13 T cell receptor beta chains in this list originate from one sample, sequenced in a study of Tregs in tolerant kidney transplant recipients. The table came from immunoSEQ multiplex PCR; TCRdb's copy has only in-frame clones and leaves some out. The table records 100,000 to 150,000 clones, around 94% of them present only once. Sequencing input: CD4+ T cells from blood. The receptor source for this set is a human donor in good health.

This clone was picked up one time. For the CDR3, the DNA is TGTGCCAGCTCATCCGGGACAGGGTCTGGAAACACCATATATTTT. Translated, it gives CASSSGTGSGNTIYF. The chain employs TRBV18 and TRBJ1-3; 9 nucleotides align to TRBD1. CDR3 length: 15 residues. J was trimmed by 1 base and V by 5 bases; bases with no gene match: 3. CDR1 is KGHSH and CDR2 is LQKENI in the germline V gene.

This chain uses TRBV6-5 with TRBJ2-3, with unresolved D. The CDR3 covers 14 residues. Looked up from germline, CDR1 is MNHEY and CDR2 is SVGAGI. V was pared by 0 bases and J by 6 bases, with 10 bases between. The CDR3, as DNA: TGTGCCAGCAGTTACTCTGTCCTTGTGGATACGCAGTATTTT. This codes for CASSYSVLVDTQYF.

This rearrangement joins TRBV18 to TRBJ1-1; no clear D. CDR1 and CDR2 (germline): KGHSH, LQKENI. The ends were cut back, 10 bases at V and 1 base at J, with 13 bases in the middle. This CDR3 spans 13 amino acids. CDR3: CATLILENTEAFF. The CDR3, as DNA: TGTGCCACCTTAATTCTAGAGAACACTGAAGCTTTCTTT.

The rearrangement links TRBV6-1 to TRBJ1-2, with 9 bases lining up with TRBD1. The CDR3 consists of 14 residues. J was trimmed by 4 bases and V by 3 bases; bases with no gene match: 3. In germline, CDR1 is MNHNS, CDR2 SASEGT. The CDR3 spells CASSDGQGTYGYTF. CDR3 in DNA: TGTGCCAGCAGTGACGGACAGGGGACCTATGGCTACACCTTC.

This chain links TRBV6-5 with TRBJ1-2, with D maybe TRBD1 (5 bases). Germline V gene lookup returns CDR1 MNHEY and CDR2 SVGAGI. Deletions cut 6 bases from V and 3 bases from J, with 11 bases between. This CDR3 has 13 amino acids. CDR3 sequence (DNA): TGTGCCAGCAGAAGAGGGGAGGACTATGGCTACACCTTC. It is translated as CASRRGEDYGYTF.

The chain combines TRBV18 with TRBJ1-5, with 8 nucleotides matching TRBD1. CDR1 is KGHSH and CDR2 is LQKENI in the germline V gene. V was clipped by 2 bases and J by 3 bases; unmatched bases: 3. CDR3 length: 15 residues. DNA for the CDR3: TGTGCCAGCTCACCAATGGGACAGGTCAATCAGCCCCAGCATTTT. It is translated as CASSPMGQVNQPQHF.

The V call is TRBV6-6, the J call TRBJ2-1, with a weak D call TRBD2 (5 bases). The germline gives CDR1 MNHNY, CDR2 SVGAGI (reference sequence). V lost 2 bases and J 8 bases, leaving 16 bases between the germline ends. The CDR3 runs 15 residues. CDR3 DNA sequence: TGTGCCAGCAGTTACGGTAGCGCCGACACCCATGAGCAGTTCTTC. Its protein is CASSYGSADTHEQFF.

The gene calls are TRBV10-1 and TRBJ1-2; 7 bases align to TRBD1. Germline CDR1 is WNHNN and CDR2 is SYGVQD (reference sequence). The J segment lost 4 bases and the V segment lost 1 base, leaving 3 bases of the junction unmatched. The CDR3 loop spans 14 amino acids. Written as DNA, the CDR3 is TGCGCCAGCAGTGAGTACAGGACAGGCTATGGCTACACCTTC. This encodes CASSEYRTGYGYTF.

This clone was seen once. The J gene is TRBJ1-3, the V gene TRBV5-1, with a weak D call TRBD1 (5 bases). This CDR3 has 14 amino acids. Looked up from germline, CDR1 is SGHRS and CDR2 is YFSETQ. V gave up 0 bases and J gave up 4 bases, with 8 bases separating them. CDR3 sequence: CASSLAGLGNTIYF. The CDR3 DNA follows: TGCGCCAGCAGCTTGGCAGGGCTGGGAAACACCATATATTTT.

The count of this clone is one. The J gene is TRBJ1-3, the V gene TRBV5-1; D is perhaps TRBD1 (5 bases). V was cut by 4 bases and J by 4 bases, with 9 bases left in between. The CDR3 loop spans 13 amino acids. CDR1 and CDR2 (germline): SGHRS, YFSETQ. The CDR3 region is CASSPAGGNTIYF. The CDR3 DNA reads as TGCGCCAGCAGCCCCGCAGGGGGAAACACCATATATTTT.

The chain combines TRBV28 with TRBJ2-7, with TRBD1 matching over 8 bases. Germline V CDR1 and CDR2: MDHEN, SYDVKM. This CDR3 region has 13 residues. With 6 bases clipped from V and 1 base from J, the junction kept 2 bases outside the gene matches. The CDR3 sequence: CASRTGASYEQYF. CDR3 bases: TGTGCCAGCAGGACAGGGGCGTCCTACGAGCAGTACTTC.

The chain couples TRBV7-9 to TRBJ2-2; tentatively, D is TRBD2 (6 bases). Between the trimmed V and J ends, which lost 8 bases and 3 bases, there was a span of 13 bases. From germline, CDR1 is SEHNR and CDR2 FQNEAQ (reference sequence). The CDR3 sequence is 14 residues long. CDR3 nucleotide sequence: TGTGCCAGCCTGGGACTTTTTTACACCGGGGAGCTGTTTTTT. Protein: CASLGLFYTGELFF.

The chain joins TRBV6-1 to TRBJ1-2; D may be TRBD1 (5 bases). Germline V CDR1 and CDR2: MNHNS, SASEGT. This CDR3 region has 13 residues. V was pared by 1 base and J by 8 bases, with 11 bases between. CDR3 sequence: CASSEEGLGGYTF. The CDR3 DNA is TGTGCCAGCAGTGAAGAGGGGCTTGGAGGCTACACCTTC.